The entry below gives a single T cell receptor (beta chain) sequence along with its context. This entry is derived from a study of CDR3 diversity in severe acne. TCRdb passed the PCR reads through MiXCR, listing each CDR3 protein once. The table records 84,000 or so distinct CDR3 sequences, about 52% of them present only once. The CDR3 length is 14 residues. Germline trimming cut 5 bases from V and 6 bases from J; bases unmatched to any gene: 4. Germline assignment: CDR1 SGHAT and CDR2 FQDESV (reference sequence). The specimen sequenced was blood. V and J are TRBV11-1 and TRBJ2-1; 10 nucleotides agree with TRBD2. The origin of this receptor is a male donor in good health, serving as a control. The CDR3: CASSPGLAVNEQFF. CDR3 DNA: TGTGCCAGCAGCCCAGGACTAGCGGTCAATGAGCAGTTCTTC.